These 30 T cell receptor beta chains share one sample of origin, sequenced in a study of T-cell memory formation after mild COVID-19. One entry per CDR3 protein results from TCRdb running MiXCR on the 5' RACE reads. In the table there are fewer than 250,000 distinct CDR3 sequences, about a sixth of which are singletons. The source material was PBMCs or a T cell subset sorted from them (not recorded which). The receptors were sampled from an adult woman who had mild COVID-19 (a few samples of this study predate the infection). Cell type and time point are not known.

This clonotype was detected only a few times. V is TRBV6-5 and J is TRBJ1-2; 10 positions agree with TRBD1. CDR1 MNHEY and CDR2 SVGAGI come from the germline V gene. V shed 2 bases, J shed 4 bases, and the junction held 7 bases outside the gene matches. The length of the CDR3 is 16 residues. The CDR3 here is CASSYEGQGWSYGYTF. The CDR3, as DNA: TGTGCCAGCAGTTACGAGGGACAGGGGTGGTCCTATGGCTACACCTTC.

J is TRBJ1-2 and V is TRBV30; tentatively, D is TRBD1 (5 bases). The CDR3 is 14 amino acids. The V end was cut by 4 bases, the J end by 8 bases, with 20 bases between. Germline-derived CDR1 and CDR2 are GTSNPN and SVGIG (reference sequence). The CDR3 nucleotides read TGTGCCTGGAAGGTGTGGGGGATGGCGGAAGGCTACACCTTC. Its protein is CAWKVWGMAEGYTF.

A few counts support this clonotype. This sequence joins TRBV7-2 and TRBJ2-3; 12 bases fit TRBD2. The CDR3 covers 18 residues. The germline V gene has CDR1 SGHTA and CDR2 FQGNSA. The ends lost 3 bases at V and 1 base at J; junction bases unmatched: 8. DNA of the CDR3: TGTGCCAGCAGCTTCCTAGCGGGAGGGCCGGTGGGCACAGATACGCAGTATTTT. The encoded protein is CASSFLAGGPVGTDTQYF.

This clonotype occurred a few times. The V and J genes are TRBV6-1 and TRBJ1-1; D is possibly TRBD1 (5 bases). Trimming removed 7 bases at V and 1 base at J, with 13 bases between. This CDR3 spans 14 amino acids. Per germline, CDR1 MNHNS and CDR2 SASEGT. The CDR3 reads CASTGTVTNTEAFF. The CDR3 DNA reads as TGTGCCAGCACCGGGACGGTGACGAACACTGAAGCTTTCTTT.

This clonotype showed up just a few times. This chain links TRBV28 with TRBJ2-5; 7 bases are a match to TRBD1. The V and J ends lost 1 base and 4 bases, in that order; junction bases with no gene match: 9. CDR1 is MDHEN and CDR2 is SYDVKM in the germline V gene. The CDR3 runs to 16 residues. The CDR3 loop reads CASSLFKGARGETQYF. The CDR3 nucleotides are TGTGCCAGCAGTTTATTTAAGGGGGCGAGGGGAGAGACCCAGTACTTC.

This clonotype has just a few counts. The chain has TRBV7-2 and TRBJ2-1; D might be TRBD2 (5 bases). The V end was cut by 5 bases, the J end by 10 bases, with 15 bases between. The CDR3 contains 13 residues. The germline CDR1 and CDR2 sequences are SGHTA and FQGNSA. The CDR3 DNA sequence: TGTGCCAGCAGCCCAACTAGGAACAGAGAGCAGTTCTTC. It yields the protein CASSPTRNREQFF. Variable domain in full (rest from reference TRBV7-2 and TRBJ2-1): GAGVSQSPSNKVTEKGKDVELRCDPISGHTALYWYRQSLGQGLEFLIYFQGNSAPDKSGLPSDRFSAERTGGSVSTLTIQRTQQEDSAVYLCASSPTRNREQFFGPGTRLTVL.

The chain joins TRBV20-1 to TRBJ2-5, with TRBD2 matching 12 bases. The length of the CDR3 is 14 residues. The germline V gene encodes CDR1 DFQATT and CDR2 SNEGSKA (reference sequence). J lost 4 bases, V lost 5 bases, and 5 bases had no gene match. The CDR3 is CSALTSGSLETQYF. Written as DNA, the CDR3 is TGCAGTGCTTTGACTAGCGGGAGTTTAGAGACCCAGTACTTC.

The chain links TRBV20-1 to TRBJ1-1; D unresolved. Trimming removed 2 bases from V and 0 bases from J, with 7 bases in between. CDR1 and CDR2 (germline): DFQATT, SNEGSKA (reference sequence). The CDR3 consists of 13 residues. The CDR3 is CSARFPMNTEAFF. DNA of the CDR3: TGCAGTGCTAGATTCCCGATGAACACTGAAGCTTTCTTT.

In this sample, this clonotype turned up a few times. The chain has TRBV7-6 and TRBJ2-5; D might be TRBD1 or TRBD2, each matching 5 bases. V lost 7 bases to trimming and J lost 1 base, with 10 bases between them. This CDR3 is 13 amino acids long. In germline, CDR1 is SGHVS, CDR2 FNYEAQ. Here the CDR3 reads CASISGTQETQYF. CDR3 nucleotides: TGTGCCAGCATTTCCGGGACCCAAGAGACCCAGTACTTC.

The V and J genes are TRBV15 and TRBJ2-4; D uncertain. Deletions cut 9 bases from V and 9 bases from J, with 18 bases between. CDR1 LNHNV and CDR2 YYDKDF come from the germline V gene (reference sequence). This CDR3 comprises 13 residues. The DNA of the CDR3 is TGTGCCACGGCAACTGACACGACGGGCATTCAGTACTTC. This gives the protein CATATDTTGIQYF.

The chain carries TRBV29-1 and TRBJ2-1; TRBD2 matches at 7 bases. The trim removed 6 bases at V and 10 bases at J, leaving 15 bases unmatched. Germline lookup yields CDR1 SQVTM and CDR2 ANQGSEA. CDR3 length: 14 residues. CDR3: CSVLVRLAIQEQFF. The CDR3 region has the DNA TGCAGCGTGCTAGTGAGACTAGCAATTCAGGAGCAGTTCTTC.

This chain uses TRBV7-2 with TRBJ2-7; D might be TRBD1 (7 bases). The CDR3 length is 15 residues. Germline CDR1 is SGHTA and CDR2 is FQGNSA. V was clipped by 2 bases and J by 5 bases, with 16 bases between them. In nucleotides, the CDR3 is TGTGCCAGCAGCTTACGCGGGACAGCCGCCCACGAGCAGTACTTC. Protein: CASSLRGTAAHEQYF.

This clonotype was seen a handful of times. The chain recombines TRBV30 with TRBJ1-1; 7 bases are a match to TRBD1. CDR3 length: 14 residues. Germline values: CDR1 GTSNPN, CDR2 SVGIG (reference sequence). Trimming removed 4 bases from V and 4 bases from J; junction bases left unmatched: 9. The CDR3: CAWMTRGLGTEAFF. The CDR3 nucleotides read TGTGCCTGGATGACAAGGGGGCTAGGCACTGAAGCTTTCTTT.

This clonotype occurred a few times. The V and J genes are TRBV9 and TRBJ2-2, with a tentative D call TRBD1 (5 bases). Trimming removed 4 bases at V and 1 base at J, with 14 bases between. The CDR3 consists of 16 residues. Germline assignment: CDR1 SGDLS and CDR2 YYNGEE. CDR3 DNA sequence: TGTGCCAGCAGCCCCAGACGACAGCAGAACACCGGGGAGCTGTTTTTT. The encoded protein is CASSPRRQQNTGELFF.

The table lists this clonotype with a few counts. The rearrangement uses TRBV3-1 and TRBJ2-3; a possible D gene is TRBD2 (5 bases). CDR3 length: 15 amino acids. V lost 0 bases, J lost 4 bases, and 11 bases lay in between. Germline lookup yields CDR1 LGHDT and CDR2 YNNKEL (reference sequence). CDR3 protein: CASSQDPAAADTQYF. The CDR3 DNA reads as TGTGCCAGCAGCCAAGATCCAGCGGCAGCAGATACGCAGTATTTT.

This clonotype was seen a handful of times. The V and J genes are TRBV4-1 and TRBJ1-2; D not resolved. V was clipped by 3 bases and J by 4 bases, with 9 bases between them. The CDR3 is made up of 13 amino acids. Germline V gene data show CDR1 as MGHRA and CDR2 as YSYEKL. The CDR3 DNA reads TGCGCCAGCAGCCAGGAGGCCTTCTATGGCTACACCTTC. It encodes CASSQEAFYGYTF.

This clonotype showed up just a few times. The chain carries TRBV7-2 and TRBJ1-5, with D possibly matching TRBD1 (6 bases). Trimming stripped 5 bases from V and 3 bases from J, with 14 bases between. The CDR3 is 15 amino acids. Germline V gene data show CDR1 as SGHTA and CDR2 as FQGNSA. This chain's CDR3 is CASSPYDRFNQPQHF. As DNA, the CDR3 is TGTGCCAGCAGCCCTTACGACAGGTTCAATCAGCCCCAGCATTTT.

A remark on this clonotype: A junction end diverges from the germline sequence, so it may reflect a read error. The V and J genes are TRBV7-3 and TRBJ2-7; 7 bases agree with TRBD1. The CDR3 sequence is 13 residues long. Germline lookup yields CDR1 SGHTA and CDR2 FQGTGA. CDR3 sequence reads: CASSLTYRGEQYF. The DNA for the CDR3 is TGTGCCAGCAGCCTAACATACAGGGGCGAGCAGTACTTC.

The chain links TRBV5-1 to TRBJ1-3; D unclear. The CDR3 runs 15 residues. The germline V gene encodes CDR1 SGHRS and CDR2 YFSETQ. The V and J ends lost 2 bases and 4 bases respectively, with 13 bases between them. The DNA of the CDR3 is TGCGCCAGCAGCTTAAAGGTGGGATCGGGAAACACCATATATTTT. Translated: CASSLKVGSGNTIYF.

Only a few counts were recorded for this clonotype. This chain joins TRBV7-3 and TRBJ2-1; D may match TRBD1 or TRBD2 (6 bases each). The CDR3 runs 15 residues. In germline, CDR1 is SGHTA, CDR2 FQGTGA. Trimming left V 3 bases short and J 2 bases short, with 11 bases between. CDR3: CASSFMGGTYNEQFF. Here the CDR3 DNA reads TGTGCCAGCAGCTTCATGGGGGGCACCTACAATGAGCAGTTCTTC.

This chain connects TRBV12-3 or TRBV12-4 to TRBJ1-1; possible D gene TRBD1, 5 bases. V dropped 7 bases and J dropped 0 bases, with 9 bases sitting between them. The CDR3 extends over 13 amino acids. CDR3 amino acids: CASTGLMNTEAFF. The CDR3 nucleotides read TGTGCCAGCACGGGACTGATGAACACTGAAGCTTTCTTT.

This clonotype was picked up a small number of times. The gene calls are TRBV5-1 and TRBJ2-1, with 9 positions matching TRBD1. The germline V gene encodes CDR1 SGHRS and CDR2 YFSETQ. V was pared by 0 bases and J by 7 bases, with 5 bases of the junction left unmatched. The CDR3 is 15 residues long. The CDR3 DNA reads TGCGCCAGCAGCTTGGTGGGGACAGGGACTAATGAGCAGTTCTTC. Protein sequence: CASSLVGTGTNEQFF.

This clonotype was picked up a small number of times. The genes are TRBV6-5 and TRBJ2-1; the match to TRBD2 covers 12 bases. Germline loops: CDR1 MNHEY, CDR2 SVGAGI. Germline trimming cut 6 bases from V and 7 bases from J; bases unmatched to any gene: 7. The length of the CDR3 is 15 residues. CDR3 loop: CASSLTSGRFNEQFF. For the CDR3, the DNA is TGTGCCAGCAGCCTAACTAGCGGGAGGTTTAATGAGCAGTTCTTC.

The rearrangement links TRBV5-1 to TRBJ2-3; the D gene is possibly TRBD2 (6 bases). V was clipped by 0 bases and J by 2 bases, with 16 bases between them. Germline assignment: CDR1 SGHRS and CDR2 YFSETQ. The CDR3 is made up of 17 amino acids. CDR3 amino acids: CASSLEGFSGATDTQYF. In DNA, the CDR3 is TGCGCCAGCAGCTTGGAGGGCTTTAGCGGCGCCACAGATACGCAGTATTTT.

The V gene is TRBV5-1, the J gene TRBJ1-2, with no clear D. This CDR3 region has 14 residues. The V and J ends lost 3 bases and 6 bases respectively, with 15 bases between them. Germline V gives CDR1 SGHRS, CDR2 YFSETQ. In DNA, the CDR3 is TGCGCCAGCAGCTCCTCCTGGGGAAGGGATGGCTACACCTTC. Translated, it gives CASSSSWGRDGYTF.

CDR3 residues: CASSAQIRTGISGYTF. CDR3 nucleotide sequence: TGTGCCAGCAGCGCACAGATACGGACAGGGATCTCGGGCTACACCTTC. The rearrangement uses TRBV9 and TRBJ1-2, with 8 bases that match TRBD1. Germline values: CDR1 SGDLS, CDR2 YYNGEE. Germline trimming cut 3 bases from V and 8 bases from J; bases unmatched to any gene: 15. The CDR3 contains 16 residues.

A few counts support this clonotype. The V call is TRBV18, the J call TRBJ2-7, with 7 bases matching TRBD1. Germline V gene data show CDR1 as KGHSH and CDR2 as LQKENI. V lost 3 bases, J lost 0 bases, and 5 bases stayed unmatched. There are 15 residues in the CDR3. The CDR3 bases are TGTGCCAGCTCACCTTCGACAGGGCCCTCCTACGAGCAGTACTTC. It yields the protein CASSPSTGPSYEQYF.

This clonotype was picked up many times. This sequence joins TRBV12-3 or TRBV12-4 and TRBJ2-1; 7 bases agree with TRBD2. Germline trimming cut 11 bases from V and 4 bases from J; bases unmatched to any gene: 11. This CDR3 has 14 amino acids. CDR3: CAATKGLPYNEQFF. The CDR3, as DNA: TGTGCCGCGACTAAGGGACTACCTTACAATGAGCAGTTCTTC.

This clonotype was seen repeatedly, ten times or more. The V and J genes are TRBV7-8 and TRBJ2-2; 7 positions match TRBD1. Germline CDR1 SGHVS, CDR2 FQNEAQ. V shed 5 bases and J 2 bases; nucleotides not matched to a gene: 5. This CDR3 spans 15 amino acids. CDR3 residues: CASSVRDSNTGELFF. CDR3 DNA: TGTGCCAGCAGCGTTCGGGACAGTAACACCGGGGAGCTGTTTTTT. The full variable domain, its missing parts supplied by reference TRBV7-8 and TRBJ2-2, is GAGVSQSPRYKVAKRGQDVALRCDPISGHVSLFWYQQALGQGPEFLTYFQNEAQLDKSGLPSDRFFAERPEGSVSTLKIQRTQQEDSAVYLCASSVRDSNTGELFFGEGSRLTVL.

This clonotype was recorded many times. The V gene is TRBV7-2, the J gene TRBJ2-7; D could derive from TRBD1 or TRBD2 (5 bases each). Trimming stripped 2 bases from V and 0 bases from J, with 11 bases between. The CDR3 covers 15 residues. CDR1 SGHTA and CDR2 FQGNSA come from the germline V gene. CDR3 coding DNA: TGTGCCAGCAGCTTATCCCGGGACGCCTCCTACGAGCAGTACTTC. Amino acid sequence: CASSLSRDASYEQYF.